Following are 16 T cell receptor beta chains from one sample sequenced in a study of blood T cell repertoires in COVID-19. The assay was immunoSEQ multiplex PCR, and TCRdb's table has in-frame clones only and misses some. The sample yields roughly 200,000 clones, roughly 83% seen once. The sequenced sample was peripheral blood. Every receptor here comes from a human donor in a cohort sampled during active COVID-19.

The chain uses TRBV29-1 and TRBJ2-2; 11 nucleotides line up with TRBD2. The CDR3 runs 14 residues. Germline V gene lookup returns CDR1 SQVTM and CDR2 ANQGSEA. Germline trimming cut 5 bases from V and 4 bases from J; bases unmatched to any gene: 3. The CDR3 DNA is TGCAGCGTTAGAGGGACTAGCGGCACCGGGGAGCTGTTTTTT. This codes for CSVRGTSGTGELFF.

The chain joins TRBV10-3 to TRBJ2-2; 10 bases fit TRBD1. Trimming cost V 7 bases and J 5 bases; bases outside gene matches: 13. CDR1 and CDR2 from the germline V gene are ENHRY and SYGVKD. The CDR3 has 17 residues. The CDR3 region is CAITRGPGQGRTGELFF. CDR3 DNA: TGTGCCATCACCCGTGGGCCGGGACAGGGGAGGACCGGGGAGCTGTTTTTT.

V is TRBV2 and J is TRBJ2-3, with 10 bases that match TRBD2. CDR1 and CDR2 from the germline V gene are SNHLY and FYNNEI. This CDR3 region has 16 residues. V was clipped by 3 bases and J by 3 bases; unmatched bases: 6. This CDR3 is CASSDLERGGTDTQYF. The CDR3 DNA is TGTGCCAGCAGTGATCTCGAGCGGGGGGGAACAGATACGCAGTATTTT.

The V and J genes are TRBV9 and TRBJ2-1; possible D gene TRBD2, 6 bases. CDR1 and CDR2 (germline): SGDLS, YYNGEE. With 4 bases removed from V and 7 bases from J, the gap between germline ends came to 9 bases. There are 12 residues in the CDR3. The CDR3 nucleotides are TGTGCCAGCAGCACCGGAGGGAATGAGCAGTTCTTC. Protein sequence: CASSTGGNEQFF.

The chain carries TRBV11-3 and TRBJ2-7; D is ambiguous. From germline, CDR1 is SGHNT and CDR2 YENEEA. The CDR3 has 15 residues. Trimming stripped 5 bases from V and 7 bases from J, with 21 bases between. The CDR3 coding sequence is TGTGCCAGCAGCCTGAGCGCGTCTCGATCCGAGGAGCAGTACTTC. It translates to CASSLSASRSEEQYF. The complete variable domain, with remaining parts taken from reference TRBV11-3 and TRBJ2-7, reads EAGVVQSPRYKIIEKKQPVAFWCNPISGHNTLYWYLQNLGQGPELLIRYENEEAVDDSQLPKDRFSAERLKGVDSTLKIQPAELGDSAVYLCASSLSASRSEEQYFGPGTRLTVT.

This clone was picked up a small number of times. The chain has TRBV5-1 and TRBJ1-5, with 7 bases fitting TRBD1. J lost 3 bases, V lost 0 bases, and 3 bases had no gene match. In germline, CDR1 is SGHRS, CDR2 YFSETQ. This CDR3 has 15 residues. This CDR3 is CASSLGDRPNQPQHF. The DNA of the CDR3 is TGCGCCAGCAGCTTGGGGGACAGACCCAATCAGCCCCAGCATTTT.

The chain links TRBV11-1 to TRBJ1-5; D remains ambiguous. Trimming stripped 1 base from V and 0 bases from J, with 7 bases between. CDR1 and CDR2 (germline): SGHAT, FQDESV (reference sequence). The CDR3 contains 15 residues. CDR3 bases: TGTGCCAGCAGCTTAGGCGGTCATAGCAATCAGCCCCAGCATTTT. Encoded protein: CASSLGGHSNQPQHF.

This sequence joins TRBV18 and TRBJ2-7, with D possibly matching TRBD2 (6 bases). The V end was cut by 4 bases, the J end by 1 base, with 8 bases between. This CDR3 is built from 13 residues. Germline V lookup: CDR1 KGHSH, CDR2 LQKENI. Here the CDR3 reads CASSRRESYEQYF. The CDR3 DNA sequence: TGTGCCAGCTCACGCCGGGAGTCCTACGAGCAGTACTTC.

The rearrangement links TRBV15 to TRBJ2-4; 7 bases are shared with TRBD2. CDR1 and CDR2 from the germline V gene are LNHNV and YYDKDF (reference sequence). This CDR3 contains 14 residues. V shed 5 bases, J shed 1 base, and the junction held 2 bases outside the gene matches. The CDR3 DNA follows: TGTGCCACCAGCCTCGGGGGGGCCAAAAACATTCAGTACTTC. Translation: CATSLGGAKNIQYF.

The rearrangement uses TRBV2 and TRBJ1-5, with 8 bases fitting TRBD1. CDR1 is SNHLY, CDR2 FYNNEI, per germline. The ends lost 2 bases at V and 2 bases at J; junction bases unmatched: 14. The CDR3 runs 19 residues. As DNA, the CDR3 is TGTGCCAGCAGTGAATTTTTAGGACAGGGATATCGTGGCAATCAGCCCCAGCATTTT. It specifies CASSEFLGQGYRGNQPQHF.

V gene TRBV12-5 combines with J gene TRBJ2-7; 7 bases are shared with TRBD1. The V and J ends lost 0 bases and 3 bases, in that order; junction bases with no gene match: 8. From germline, CDR1 is LGHNT and CDR2 FRNRAP. CDR3 length equals 16 residues. The CDR3: CASGLVGTGENYEQYF. The CDR3 coding sequence is TGTGCTAGTGGTTTGGTAGGTACAGGGGAGAACTACGAGCAGTACTTC.

The rearrangement links TRBV5-1 to TRBJ1-4; D remains unclear. The CDR3 spans 13 residues. With 2 bases removed from V and 6 bases from J, the gap between germline ends came to 8 bases. The germline gives CDR1 SGHRS, CDR2 YFSETQ. The DNA for the CDR3 is TGCGCCAGCAGCTTAGATACAGATGAAAAACTGTTTTTT. This codes for CASSLDTDEKLFF.

Concerning this clone itself: Within the sample, other DNA sequences also encode this same CDR3. The genes are TRBV27 and TRBJ1-2, with TRBD1 identical over 9 bases. V lost 5 bases and J lost 5; bases outside the gene matches: 3. The CDR3 runs 13 residues. The germline V gene encodes CDR1 MNHEY and CDR2 SMNVEV (reference sequence). The CDR3: CASSPGQGYGYTF. The CDR3 DNA is TGTGCCAGCAGTCCGGGACAGGGATATGGCTACACCTTC.

This rearrangement joins TRBV6-5 to TRBJ1-1; a possible D gene is TRBD1 (6 bases). Germline V lookup: CDR1 MNHEY, CDR2 SVGAGI. This CDR3 is 11 amino acids long. The ends were cut back, 7 bases at V and 8 bases at J, with 11 bases in the middle. The CDR3 DNA is TGTGCCAGCACCCAGGGGCCGGAAGCTTTCTTT. Amino acid sequence: CASTQGPEAFF.

The sample holds many counts of this clone. The chain links TRBV29-1 to TRBJ2-6; the D gene is possibly TRBD1 (6 bases). This CDR3 is 15 amino acids long. The ends were cut back, 7 bases at V and 0 bases at J, with 13 bases in the middle. Germline CDR1 and CDR2: SQVTM and ANQGSEA. The CDR3 DNA reads as TGCAGCGCTACACAGGGCTCCTCTGGGGCCAACGTCCTGACTTTC. It specifies CSATQGSSGANVLTF. Drawing the rest from reference TRBV29-1 and TRBJ2-6, the complete variable domain is SAVISQKPSRDICQRGTSLTIQCQVDSQVTMMFWYRQQPGQSLTLIATANQGSEATYESGFVIDKFPISRPNLTFSTLTVSNMSPEDSSIYLCSATQGSSGANVLTFGAGSRLTVL.

The chain recombines TRBV19 with TRBJ1-1; D remains ambiguous. The CDR3 runs to 12 residues. Trimming took 7 bases from V and 6 from J, leaving 12 bases between them. Looked up from germline, CDR1 is LNHDA and CDR2 is SQIVND (reference sequence). The DNA for the CDR3 is TGTGCCAGTACGAGGGCAGGCTCTGAAGCTTTCTTT. This gives the protein CASTRAGSEAFF.